A single TCR beta chain is shown here with its context. Antigen unknown. The data are from a study of shared clonotypes between healthy human individuals. For the study at large: The cohort comprised a couple of women and a few men. Their ages spanned 18 to 49 years.

Ten immunoSEQ deep assay plates were used by the authors to sequence unsorted PBMC DNA. Libraries were prepared by immunoSEQ multiplex PCR; TCRdb keeps only in-frame clonotypes and omits some of them. The data show about 480,000 clones, with 60% to 85% seen just once and over 10% held by the top ten. CDR3 length equals 14 residues. V trimming: 7 bases; J trimming: 3 bases; junction bases outside the gene matches: 8. Germline CDR1 and CDR2: SNHLY and FYNNEI. The study, taken as a whole, reports: How much donors shared clonotypes was expected to be affected by sequencing depth.

The TCR originated in a woman aged 40-49 years in good health. Some clones in this sample may be carry-over from other donors' samples. The rearrangement links TRBV2 to TRBJ1-1, with TRBD1 identical over 7 bases. The sequenced sample was PBMCs. The CDR3 sequence is CASTWTDRDTEAFF. The CDR3 bases are TGTGCCAGCACCTGGACCGACAGGGACACTGAAGCTTTCTTT.